This TCR beta chain was recorded in a study of blood T cell repertoires in COVID-19 (TCRdb year 2020). A note on the overall study: The collaborator samples originated in the United States, Italy and Spain and spanned the acute and convalescent phases of COVID-19. The prospective study material was composed of cDNA or gDNA derived from T cells, B-cell-depleted T cells, or PBMCs. Deeply sampled blood TCRbeta repertoires from subjects exposed to, actively infected with, or recovered from COVID-19 were included in the dataset. The repertoires were released in a freely available public database intended as a resource for research on the immune response to SARS-CoV-2. The samples were drawn from the first 160 participants of the ongoing ImmuneRACE study and from 950 to 1,500 subjects provided by 6 global collaborators. A de-identified subject ID, COVID-19 status, age in years and sex were almost always included in the sample metadata. Where available, HLA class I and class II types were obtained from metadata supplied by the sample provider rather than from assay-based typing. Beyond this particular receptor, the publication reports: How much clinical and demographic metadata was included differed by source and by participant, and the metadata was provided uncurated.

The immunoSEQ Assay, a bias-controlled multiplex PCR, was used to amplify TCRbeta CDR3 regions from genomic DNA. In the source study's methods: Within the assay, amplification of reference gene primers was used to estimate how many nucleated cells each sample contained. To quantify the absolute abundance of each unique TCRbeta CDR3 rearrangement, sequence reads were collapsed and filtered. For each sample, productive Simpson clonality was calculated as the square root of Simpson's diversity index over productive rearrangements. Drawn from immuneACCESS, this table holds only the in-frame rearrangements with V and J called that TCRdb kept. Clones are partly lost; checked studies trace under half to an unresolved V gene and leave the rest unexplained. V, J and clone size were drawn from that table, and D and trimming were deduced from the DNA. The sample includes 100,000 to 150,000 clones, with approximately 85% observed a single time. Together, the top ten hold 15% to 20% of the sample.

Unmatched junction bases come to 4, with V trimmed by 2 bases and J by 7 bases. CDR1 and CDR2 were assigned from the germline V gene as SNHLY and FYNNEI. The CDR3 has 15 amino acids, counting the end cysteine and phenylalanine. Just the 45-base CDR3 DNA is kept, in frame starting at base 1. Notes on this clone: Its recognized antigen is unknown. The input lacks base qualities; no much larger clone sits a single base away.

At one collaborating source in Seattle, patients were enrolled during active infection and were followed longitudinally through the course of disease. Each collaborating institution followed its own protocols to collect whole blood in K2EDTA tubes. For TCRbeta analysis, collaborators shipped samples as frozen whole blood, isolated PBMCs, or DNA extracted from either of those sample types. The receptor chain draws on TRBV2 and TRBJ2-1, and 11 bases in between align with TRBD2. Sequenced: peripheral blood. The source of this sequence is a man under 40 with COVID-19, enrolled during active disease. The DNA sequence is as follows: TGTGCCAGCAGTGAATGGGCTAGCGGGAGGAATGAGCAGTTCTTC. Its coded protein is CASSEWASGRNEQFF.